This section outlines one T cell receptor (beta chain) sequence together with its context. Antigen unknown. With 0 bases clipped from V and 0 bases from J, the junction kept 6 bases outside the gene matches. There are 18 residues in the CDR3. In germline, CDR1 is SEHNR, CDR2 FQNEAQ (reference sequence). PCR employed 60 Vbeta and 13 Jbeta primers. Repertoires were generated with immunoSEQ multiplex PCR, while TCRdb's copy carries only in-frame clones and drops some. The table records 90,000 or so clones, approximately 80% of them present only once. This record belongs to a study of cytomegalovirus exposure and HLA in healthy donors. Study outcomes and limitations: In a later analysis, fewer than 20,000 TCR beta sequences were associated with HLA alleles at 0.05 false discovery rate.

What was sequenced was PBMCs. This TCR was sampled from a woman between 45 and 60 years old in good health and CMV-seropositive. The chain couples TRBV7-9 to TRBJ2-3, with 10 bases aligning to TRBD2. The CDR3 here is CASSLAASGGFSTDTQYF. The CDR3 nucleotides are TGTGCCAGCAGCTTAGCGGCTAGCGGGGGTTTCAGCACAGATACGCAGTATTTT.